This T cell receptor beta chain originates from a study of blood T cell repertoires in COVID-19. About the research overall: The United States, Italy and Spain supplied acute and convalescent COVID-19 samples. From T cells, B-cell-depleted T cells, or PBMCs came the material, which was cDNA or gDNA.

The CDR3 has 13 residues. Germline V lookup: CDR1 SGHAT, CDR2 FQNNGV. V gave up 1 base and J gave up 6 bases, with 7 bases separating them. Original data processing: Amplified reference gene primers provided the basis for estimating nucleated cell counts. Repertoires were generated with immunoSEQ multiplex PCR, while TCRdb's copy carries only in-frame clones and drops some. D and trimming were read from the DNA, whereas the V and J calls and clone size are those reported in that table. The repertoire holds 210,000 or so clones, with 84% as singletons. The sequence was obtained from a woman between 65 and 79 years old with active or convalescent COVID-19. Source material: peripheral blood. V usage is TRBV11-2 and J usage is TRBJ1-5; D uncertain. CDR3 coding DNA: TGTGCCAGCAGCTTAGCACTAAGTCAGCCCCAGCATTTT. This codes for CASSLALSQPQHF. The entire variable domain, with the rest obtained from reference TRBV11-2 and TRBJ1-5, is as follows: EAGVAQSPRYKIIEKRQSVAFWCNPISGHATLYWYQQILGQGPKLLIQFQNNGVVDDSQLPKDRFSAERLKGVDSTLKIQPAKLEDSAVYLCASSLALSQPQHFGDGTRLSIL.